The TCR beta chain described here comes from a study of identical twins. The length of the CDR3 is 13 residues. V was trimmed by 7 bases and J by 4 bases, leaving 13 bases between them. This clonotype showed up just a few times. No antigen is known for it. Study conclusions and caveats: Not following the same donors, the study drew its conclusions from cross-sectional statistical analysis.

One entry per CDR3 protein, called by TCRdb with MiXCR from the 5' RACE reads. The sample carries 200,000 to 250,000 distinct CDR3 sequences, 5.5% to 8% recorded once. This sample also appeared in a second study, on yellow fever vaccine responses in identical twins.

This chain connects TRBV12-3 or TRBV12-4 to TRBJ2-5; D is ambiguous. Sequenced: memory (CD45RO+) T cells sorted from blood. The source of this sequence is a woman in her late teens or twenties in good health. In DNA form, the CDR3 reads TGTGCCAGCAATTGGGCCCCCGGAGAGACCCAGTACTTC. It specifies CASNWAPGETQYF.